Below, 26 T cell receptor beta chains from the same sample are listed, as sequenced in a study of T-cell memory formation after mild COVID-19. From the 5' RACE reads, TCRdb called clonotypes with MiXCR, one entry per CDR3 protein. There are about 150,000 distinct CDR3 sequences in the sample; 13% occur only once, and approximately 3.5% lies in the top ten. The specimen sequenced was PBMCs or a T cell subset sorted from them (not recorded which). The source is a man in his late teens or twenties who had mild COVID-19 (a few samples of this study predate the infection). Cell type and time point are not known.

The CDR3 loop reads CASSDWTTEAFF. The DNA for the CDR3 is TGTGCCAGCAGCGACTGGACCACTGAAGCTTTCTTT. The V call is TRBV7-8, the J call TRBJ1-1; D not resolved. The CDR3 runs to 12 residues. Germline CDR1 SGHVS, CDR2 FQNEAQ. V shed 5 bases and J shed 4 bases, with 8 bases lying between them.

This sequence joins TRBV11-3 and TRBJ1-1; 9 nucleotides agree with TRBD1. CDR1 is SGHNT and CDR2 is YENEEA in the germline V gene. V was clipped by 5 bases and J by 10 bases; unmatched bases: 8. This CDR3 is 13 amino acids long. The CDR3 DNA follows: TGTGCCAGCAGCCAGGACAGGGGAAGTGGAGCTTTCTTT. Protein sequence: CASSQDRGSGAFF.

The V gene is TRBV9, the J gene TRBJ2-7; possible D gene TRBD1, 6 bases. Trimming removed 0 bases from V and 2 bases from J, with 12 bases in between. CDR1 and CDR2 (germline): SGDLS, YYNGEE. The CDR3 contains 15 residues. CDR3 nucleotides: TGTGCCAGCAGCGTAGCTCCAGGGGCTGCCTACGAGCAGTACTTC. Residues: CASSVAPGAAYEQYF.

The table lists this clonotype with a few counts. This chain joins TRBV5-5 and TRBJ2-3; D is uncertain. The CDR3 has 14 amino acids. Trimming took off 4 bases at V and 1 base at J, with 10 bases between the two ends. The germline V gene has CDR1 SGHKS and CDR2 YYEKEE (reference sequence). CDR3 DNA: TGTGCCAGCAGCGTGGATCAGGGCACAGATACGCAGTATTTT. This codes for CASSVDQGTDTQYF.

The chain employs TRBV4-1 and TRBJ1-1, with D tentatively TRBD1 (6 bases). V lost 4 bases, J lost 4 bases, and 10 bases lay in between. CDR1 and CDR2 (germline): MGHRA, YSYEKL. The CDR3 has 13 residues. In nucleotides, the CDR3 is TGCGCCAGCAGCCCCGGGGGGCCCACTGAAGCTTTCTTT. Its translation: CASSPGGPTEAFF.

The gene calls are TRBV10-3 and TRBJ1-1, with a weak D call TRBD1 (5 bases). This CDR3 has 13 amino acids. Germline V gene data show CDR1 as ENHRY and CDR2 as SYGVKD. V lost 11 bases and J lost 5, with 18 bases in between. The CDR3 bases are TGTGCCCTCTCTCCCACGACAGATACTGAAGCTTTCTTT. Translation gives CALSPTTDTEAFF.

The chain is built from TRBV9 and TRBJ1-1, with 7 bases fitting TRBD1. The germline V gene encodes CDR1 SGDLS and CDR2 YYNGEE. The CDR3 length is 14 residues. The J segment lost 6 bases and the V segment lost 4 bases, leaving 9 bases of the junction unmatched. CDR3 region: CASSKRTGGAEAFF. In DNA, the CDR3 is TGTGCCAGCAGCAAGAGGACAGGCGGGGCTGAAGCTTTCTTT.

This clonotype was counted ten times or more. The chain carries TRBV5-1 and TRBJ2-3, with D possibly matching TRBD1 (6 bases). The CDR3 has 14 residues. The germline V and J ends were trimmed by 9 bases and 0 bases, with 14 bases remaining between them. Per germline, CDR1 SGHRS and CDR2 YFSETQ. This CDR3 is CATTIGQSTDTQYF. The CDR3 coding sequence is TGCGCCACCACTATTGGACAGAGCACAGATACGCAGTATTTT.

This clonotype was counted at least ten times. The rearrangement links TRBV7-2 to TRBJ1-1; D not resolved. Trimming left V 4 bases short and J 6 bases short, with 15 bases between. The CDR3 length is 14 residues. The germline V gene has CDR1 SGHTA and CDR2 FQGNSA. The CDR3 DNA follows: TGTGCCAGCAGCTCGGTGATTATAAGCGCTGAAGCTTTCTTT. It encodes CASSSVIISAEAFF.

This clonotype was detected only a few times. The genes are TRBV4-1 and TRBJ2-3, with 11 bases lining up with TRBD2. CDR3 size: 16 residues. Per germline, CDR1 MGHRA and CDR2 YSYEKL. V shed 4 bases, J shed 1 base, and the junction held 4 bases outside the gene matches. The CDR3 DNA reads as TGCGCCAGCAGCCGAGATAGCGGGGGGGGCACAGATACGCAGTATTTT. It is translated as CASSRDSGGGTDTQYF.

In its sample, this clonotype was seen many times. V gene TRBV4-3 combines with J gene TRBJ2-3, with 8 bases aligning to TRBD1. This CDR3 region has 14 residues. V gave up 3 bases and J gave up 6 bases; unmatched junction bases: 5. CDR1 and CDR2 (germline): LGHNA, YSLEER. CDR3 nucleotides: TGCGCCAGCAGCCAGCGACAGGGGTCTGATACGCAGTATTTT. Translating it yields CASSQRQGSDTQYF.

The genes are TRBV7-8 and TRBJ2-3; TRBD1 aligns across 10 bases. V shed 8 bases, J shed 7 bases, and the junction held 12 bases outside the gene matches. The CDR3 covers 15 residues. Per germline, CDR1 SGHVS and CDR2 FQNEAQ. The CDR3 is CASVIGQGGVNTQYF. The CDR3 nucleotides are TGTGCCAGCGTAATTGGACAGGGGGGCGTGAATACGCAGTATTTT.

This clonotype was seen a handful of times. The chain carries TRBV28 and TRBJ2-2, with D possibly being TRBD1 (6 bases). V was clipped by 7 bases and J by 4 bases, with 13 bases between them. The length of the CDR3 is 14 residues. Germline CDR1 is MDHEN and CDR2 is SYDVKM. CDR3 sequence: CASTPPGATGELFF. CDR3 DNA sequence: TGTGCCAGCACCCCTCCAGGGGCCACCGGGGAGCTGTTTTTT.

There are a few counts of this clonotype. The chain carries TRBV12-3 or TRBV12-4 and TRBJ1-4, with D uncertain. Trimming took 5 bases from V and 4 from J, leaving 11 bases between them. CDR3 length: 14 residues. Here the CDR3 DNA reads TGTGCCAGCAGTGACTTAAGATTTAATGAAAAACTGTTTTTT. Translated: CASSDLRFNEKLFF.

This clonotype has only a few counts. This chain uses TRBV9 with TRBJ2-1; D unclear. This CDR3 spans 11 amino acids. With 5 bases removed from V and 10 bases from J, the gap between germline ends came to 10 bases. Germline CDR1 reads SGDLS; CDR2 reads YYNGEE. CDR3 nucleotide sequence: TGTGCCAGCAGTTCCGAGAAAGAGCAGTTCTTC. It codes for CASSSEKEQFF.

This clonotype appeared once. The chain combines TRBV24-1 with TRBJ2-2; D is unresolved. Germline assignment: CDR1 KGHDR and CDR2 SFDVKD. The CDR3 sequence is 15 residues long. Between the trimmed V and J ends, which lost 2 bases and 7 bases, there was a span of 13 bases. DNA of the CDR3: TGTGCCACCAGTGATTCCCAGGCGGTGGGCGGGGAGCTGTTTTTT. Translating it yields CATSDSQAVGGELFF.

The genes are TRBV18 and TRBJ2-3; TRBD2 aligns across 8 bases. The CDR3 length is 16 residues. Germline CDR1 reads KGHSH; CDR2 reads LQKENI. Trimming at V came to 3 bases and at J to 0 bases, leaving 5 bases not matched to a gene. CDR3 sequence (DNA): TGTGCCAGCTCACCCTGGGTAGCGGGGAGCACAGATACGCAGTATTTT. Its translation is CASSPWVAGSTDTQYF.

V gene TRBV18 combines with J gene TRBJ1-2; TRBD1 matches at 9 bases. Germline CDR1 KGHSH, CDR2 LQKENI. The V and J ends lost 3 bases and 6 bases, in that order; junction bases with no gene match: 8. The CDR3 has 15 amino acids. CDR3 sequence (DNA): TGTGCCAGCTCACCGTCCGGACAGGGGCTTCATGGCTACACCTTC. This codes for CASSPSGQGLHGYTF. Filled out from reference TRBV18 and TRBJ1-2, the complete variable domain reads NAGVMQNPRHLVRRRGQEARLRCSPMKGHSHVYWYRQLPEEGLKFMVYLQKENIIDESGMPKERFSAEFPKEGPSILRIQQVVRGDSAAYFCASSPSGQGLHGYTFGSGTRLTVV.

In this sample, this clonotype turned up a few times. This rearrangement joins TRBV6-5 to TRBJ2-2, with D tentatively TRBD2 (7 bases). CDR3 length equals 16 residues. Germline V gene sequence: CDR1 MNHEY, CDR2 SVGAGI. V was pared by 6 bases and J by 1 base, with 15 bases between. CDR3 loop: CASRIHGGLNTGELFF. The CDR3 nucleotides are TGTGCCAGCAGGATTCACGGGGGGCTGAACACCGGGGAGCTGTTTTTT.

The chain combines TRBV29-1 with TRBJ2-5, with TRBD1 matching over 11 bases. There are 13 residues in the CDR3. Per the germline V gene, CDR1 is SQVTM and CDR2 is ANQGSEA. The junction had 5 bases not matched to a gene; V was cut back by 7 bases and J by 4 bases. CDR3 bases: TGCAGCGCGGACAGGGGGCGCGGAGAGACCCAGTACTTC. Residues: CSADRGRGETQYF.

This clonotype was counted a few times. The V and J genes are TRBV7-9 and TRBJ2-3, with 9 bases matching TRBD2. With 10 bases clipped from V and 6 bases from J, the junction kept 8 bases outside the gene matches. The germline gives CDR1 SEHNR, CDR2 FQNEAQ (reference sequence). The CDR3 contains 13 residues. CDR3 nucleotide sequence: TGTGCCATCCCTTTAGGACTAGCGGATACGCAGTATTTT. Its translation is CAIPLGLADTQYF.

J is TRBJ1-2 and V is TRBV9; possible D gene TRBD1, 6 bases. CDR1 is SGDLS and CDR2 is YYNGEE in the germline V gene. The ends were cut back, 5 bases at V and 7 bases at J, with 24 bases in the middle. This CDR3 is 16 amino acids long. CDR3 in amino acids: CASSRTDLQGRSGYTF. The CDR3 DNA reads as TGTGCCAGCAGTCGCACGGATCTACAGGGTCGGAGTGGCTACACCTTC.

In its sample, this clonotype was seen a few times. The rearrangement joins TRBV29-1 to TRBJ2-1; perhaps TRBD1 as D (6 bases). The CDR3 length is 11 residues. Germline V gene data show CDR1 as SQVTM and CDR2 as ANQGSEA. With 7 bases removed from V and 8 bases from J, the gap between germline ends came to 12 bases. CDR3 residues: CSGGPPDEQFF. The CDR3 coding sequence is TGCAGCGGGGGGCCCCCGGATGAGCAGTTCTTC.

This chain links TRBV20-1 with TRBJ2-7; 8 nucleotides line up with TRBD1. J was trimmed by 0 bases and V by 5 bases; bases with no gene match: 6. CDR3 length: 14 residues. The germline CDR1 and CDR2 sequences are DFQATT and SNEGSKA (reference sequence). The CDR3 spells CSALPQGVSYEQYF. CDR3 coding DNA: TGCAGTGCTCTACCACAGGGGGTCTCCTACGAGCAGTACTTC.

Many counts were recorded for this clonotype. The chain has TRBV5-1 and TRBJ2-5; D unresolved. Trimming left V 0 bases short and J 2 bases short, with 2 bases between. The CDR3 runs 12 residues. Germline loops: CDR1 SGHRS, CDR2 YFSETQ. The DNA for the CDR3 is TGCGCCAGCAGCTTGGAACAAGAGACCCAGTACTTC. Its translation: CASSLEQETQYF.

This clonotype was observed many times. This chain connects TRBV7-9 to TRBJ2-2; 7 bases match TRBD1. The J segment lost 0 bases and the V segment lost 6 bases, leaving 1 base of the junction unmatched. This CDR3 is built from 14 residues. The germline V gene encodes CDR1 SEHNR and CDR2 FQNEAQ (reference sequence). The CDR3 spells CASRGTANTGELFF. The CDR3 DNA is TGTGCCAGCAGAGGGACAGCGAACACCGGGGAGCTGTTTTTT.